The 18 T cell receptor beta chains in this list originate from one sample, sequenced in a study of glioma-infiltrating T cells after dendritic cell vaccination. Time point of the sample: after dendritic cell vaccination, including at tumor progression/relapse. Here immunoSEQ multiplex PCR was the method, and the copy in TCRdb shows in-frame clones only, minus some. The sample lists 75,000 to 95,000 clones; 80% to 90% were seen once. This material consisted of blood, taken after dendritic cell vaccination. The receptors originated from a human donor with glioblastoma.

The V and J genes are TRBV7-2 and TRBJ2-7, with D unclear. Trimming left V 5 bases short and J 4 bases short, with 6 bases between. The CDR3 runs to 11 residues. Germline V gene sequence: CDR1 SGHTA, CDR2 FQGNSA. In DNA, the CDR3 is TGTGCCAGCAGCGTACGGTACGAGCAGTACTTC. It encodes CASSVRYEQYF.

The genes are TRBV7-9 and TRBJ1-1; 10 bases fit TRBD1. CDR3 size: 18 residues. After removal of 6 bases from V and 4 bases from J, the junction contained 17 bases not matched to a gene. Germline CDR1 is SEHNR and CDR2 is FQNEAQ (reference sequence). CDR3 in DNA: TGTGCCAGCAGTCTGGTGCGACAGGGGGCGGGTTCGGGCACTGAAGCTTTCTTT. This gives the protein CASSLVRQGAGSGTEAFF.

This chain connects TRBV5-1 to TRBJ2-1, with 10 bases matching TRBD2. The V and J ends lost 0 bases and 10 bases, in that order; junction bases with no gene match: 10. CDR1 is SGHRS and CDR2 is YFSETQ in the germline V gene. This CDR3 spans 16 amino acids. The CDR3, as DNA: TGCGCCAGCAGCTTGGTTCTAGCGGGAGACAAACGGGAGCAGTTCTTC. Translated, it gives CASSLVLAGDKREQFF.

This clone was counted a few times. V usage is TRBV6-4 and J usage is TRBJ1-2; perhaps TRBD1 as D (6 bases). Germline CDR1 is MRHNA and CDR2 is SNTAGT. The V and J ends lost 7 bases and 8 bases respectively, with 20 bases between them. The CDR3 contains 14 residues. CDR3 in amino acids: CASTPDSASRGYTF. CDR3 in DNA: TGTGCCAGCACCCCGGACAGTGCCTCTCGGGGCTACACCTTC.

This clone has more than one count but fewer than ten. The chain combines TRBV7-8 with TRBJ2-7; 10 bases agree with TRBD2. The ends lost 1 base at V and 2 bases at J; junction bases unmatched: 8. The CDR3 covers 17 residues. Germline CDR1 is SGHVS and CDR2 is FQNEAQ. CDR3 coding DNA: TGTGCCAGCAGCTTAGGTATCGAACTAGCGGGAACCTACGAGCAGTACGTC. This gives the protein CASSLGIELAGTYEQYV.

The genes are TRBV27 and TRBJ1-1, with D maybe TRBD1 (5 bases). The CDR3 loop spans 12 amino acids. V was clipped by 6 bases and J by 7 bases, with 12 bases between them. The germline V gene encodes CDR1 MNHEY and CDR2 SMNVEV (reference sequence). CDR3: CASSYGGSEAFF. The CDR3 bases are TGTGCCAGCAGCTACGGGGGGAGTGAAGCTTTCTTT.

This rearrangement joins TRBV19 to TRBJ1-2, with 10 nucleotides matching TRBD1. With 6 bases clipped from V and 2 bases from J, the junction kept 15 bases outside the gene matches. The CDR3 covers 18 residues. Germline CDR1 is LNHDA and CDR2 is SQIVND (reference sequence). In nucleotides, the CDR3 is TGTGCCAGTAGCGGCGACGCGGGACAGGGGACCCTAAACTATGGCTACACCTTC. Amino acid sequence: CASSGDAGQGTLNYGYTF. Full variable domain (outside the CDR3, taken from reference TRBV19 and TRBJ1-2): DGGITQSPKYLFRKEGQNVTLSCEQNLNHDAMYWYRQDPGQGLRLIYYSQIVNDFQKGDIAEGYSVSREKKESFPLTVTSAQKNPTAFYLCASSGDAGQGTLNYGYTFGSGTRLTVV.

The chain joins TRBV6-1 to TRBJ1-6; 10 bases are shared with TRBD1. In germline, CDR1 is MNHNS, CDR2 SASEGT. J was trimmed by 5 bases and V by 3 bases; bases with no gene match: 16. The CDR3 extends over 20 amino acids. This chain's CDR3 is CASSEKSTRPGQGHNSPLHF. Here the CDR3 DNA reads TGTGCCAGCAGTGAGAAGTCAACCCGGCCGGGACAGGGGCATAATTCACCCCTCCACTTT.

This chain connects TRBV9 to TRBJ1-1; maybe TRBD1 (6 bases). Germline V lookup: CDR1 SGDLS, CDR2 YYNGEE. The CDR3 is 16 residues long. V gave up 1 base and J gave up 4 bases, with 17 bases separating them. The DNA for the CDR3 is TGTGCCAGCAGCGTATCTTCCGGGGGGGCAGGCACTGAAGCTTTCTTT. This sequence encodes CASSVSSGGAGTEAFF.

The chain uses TRBV25-1 and TRBJ2-3, with 8 bases matching TRBD1. There are 18 residues in the CDR3. Germline lookup yields CDR1 MGHDK and CDR2 SYGVNS. Unmatched junction bases numbered 10, after V lost 2 bases and J lost 0 bases. CDR3 sequence reads: CASSENKFGTGSTDTQYF. The DNA for the CDR3 is TGTGCCAGCAGTGAAAACAAGTTCGGGACAGGTAGCACAGATACGCAGTATTTT.

Only one count was recorded for this clone. This chain joins TRBV19 and TRBJ1-1; possible D gene TRBD1, 6 bases. Between the trimmed V and J ends, which lost 5 bases and 3 bases, there was a span of 10 bases. CDR3 size: 13 residues. CDR1 is LNHDA and CDR2 is SQIVND in the germline V gene (reference sequence). In DNA, the CDR3 is TGTGCCAGTAGTTTACAGGGTTACACTGAAGCTTTCTTT. Its protein product is CASSLQGYTEAFF.

The chain joins TRBV9 to TRBJ1-2; the match to TRBD1 covers 11 bases. Germline assignment: CDR1 SGDLS and CDR2 YYNGEE. The V gene end was trimmed by 5 bases and the J gene end by 8 bases; junction bases not matched to a gene: 17. The length of the CDR3 is 17 residues. CDR3 sequence (DNA): TGTGCCAGCAGTTCCGGGACAGGGGGTCAGGGCGCTCGCGGCTACACCTTC. This encodes CASSSGTGGQGARGYTF.

This clone showed up just a few times. The chain recombines TRBV6-1 with TRBJ2-7; no clear D. Germline-derived CDR1 and CDR2 are MNHNS and SASEGT. V was trimmed by 6 bases and J by 3 bases, leaving 9 bases between them. CDR3 length: 12 residues. CDR3 protein: CASRAADYEQYV. The CDR3 coding sequence is TGTGCCAGCAGGGCAGCCGACTACGAGCAGTACGTC.

V is TRBV7-9 and J is TRBJ1-3; D unclear. The length of the CDR3 is 13 residues. Trimming removed 9 bases at V and 0 bases at J, with 9 bases between. Germline V gene data show CDR1 as SEHNR and CDR2 as FQNEAQ (reference sequence). CDR3 protein: CASQQISGNTIYF. DNA for the CDR3: TGTGCCAGTCAACAGATCTCTGGAAACACCATATATTTT.

CDR3: CASSYLGTASNYGYTF. The CDR3 bases are TGTGCCAGCAGTTACTTGGGGACAGCTTCTAACTATGGCTACACCTTC. The V gene is TRBV6-5, the J gene TRBJ1-2; TRBD1 agrees at 7 bases. V was clipped by 1 base and J by 0 bases; unmatched bases: 5. Per germline, CDR1 MNHEY and CDR2 SVGAGI. The CDR3 has 16 residues.

The gene calls are TRBV4-1 and TRBJ2-7; D not certain. Trimming pared 3 bases from V and 0 bases from J, leaving 18 bases between. CDR1 MGHRA and CDR2 YSYEKL come from the germline V gene. The CDR3 is 17 amino acids. CDR3 in DNA: TGCGCCAGCAGCCAGGCCTTAATACAACCCCTCTCCTACGAGCAGTACTTC. Translated: CASSQALIQPLSYEQYF.

The chain is built from TRBV18 and TRBJ2-2, with a weak D call TRBD2 (6 bases). Trimming pared 3 bases from V and 5 bases from J, leaving 13 bases between. This CDR3 has 15 amino acids. The V gene's germline CDR1 is KGHSH and CDR2 LQKENI. The CDR3 loop is CASSPSSGGTGELFF. Here the CDR3 DNA reads TGTGCCAGCTCACCGTCGTCTGGGGGGACCGGGGAGCTGTTTTTT.

CDR3 DNA sequence: TGTGCCAGCAGCTTGGTGGGGAATCGGGGGACCCAGTACTTC. Encoded protein: CASSLVGNRGTQYF. The chain links TRBV5-6 to TRBJ2-5; the D gene is possibly TRBD2 (5 bases). V lost 0 bases to trimming and J lost 7 bases, with 13 bases between them. The CDR3 extends over 14 amino acids. In germline, CDR1 is SGHDT, CDR2 YYEEEE.